This T cell receptor beta chain is drawn from a study of shared T cell receptors in the human thymus (dated by TCRdb to the early 2020s). With regard to the full study: The study examined how self-reactive, shared T-cell receptor alpha chains are generated in the human thymus.

The library was generated by the immunoSEQ multiplex PCR assay. Held by TCRdb, this immuneACCESS table contains in-frame sequences only and omits some clones. Under half of the omission traces to an unresolved V gene where checked; the cause of the rest is unknown. This sample comprises about 380,000 clones, approximately 95% of them detected only once. Approximately 0.02% of the sample is held by the ten biggest clonotypes. The germline V gene (reference sequence) gives CDR1 as LNHDA and CDR2 as SQIVND. Cut back by 4 bases and 6 bases, the V and J ends lie 18 bases apart. From cysteine to phenylalanine, the CDR3 is 15 amino acids long. The only DNA kept is the CDR3, 45 bases in frame from the first base. This clone was picked up one time. This clone's antigen is unknown. No base qualities exist here, and no much larger clone lies one base off it.

The TCR was taken from a human donor. The sequenced material came from thymocytes. The chain couples TRBV19 to TRBJ1-2; possibly the D gene is TRBD1, per 6 matching bases. CDR3 reads: CASSNLVVGGNGYTF. DNA sequence: TGTGCCAGTAGTAATTTGGTCGTAGGGGGAAATGGCTACACCTTC.